This TCR beta chain was sequenced during a study of blood T cell repertoires in COVID-19. Study-wide context: There were acute and convalescent COVID-19 samples, and they came from the United States, Italy and Spain. T cells, B-cell-depleted T cells, or PBMCs provided the cDNA or gDNA that served as material.

CDR1 is SNHLY, CDR2 FYNNEI, per germline. Trimming took 3 bases from V and 0 from J, leaving 17 bases between them. The CDR3 extends over 17 amino acids. Per the original methods: Reference gene primers were amplified, and this amplification served to estimate nucleated cell counts. TCRdb keeps only in-frame clones here, not all; method: immunoSEQ multiplex PCR. V and J calls and clone size are copied from that table; D and trimming were computed from the DNA. Here the sample spans just over 350,000 clones, 75% to 90% being singletons. The Seattle site enrolled patients during active infection and followed them longitudinally.

The origin of this receptor is a woman aged 55-69 years with COVID-19, enrolled during active disease. The chain employs TRBV2 and TRBJ1-2; D may be TRBD1 (6 bases). The specimen was peripheral blood. The CDR3 DNA reads TGTGCCAGCAGTGATATCCGGGGGGACACTTCTAACTATGGCTACACCTTC. Translated, it gives CASSDIRGDTSNYGYTF.